A single sample gave rise to the 5 T cell receptor beta chains below, sequenced in a study of blood T cells in healthy people across ages. Primers used in a second PCR of about 6 to 11 cycles were a sample-barcoded 5' primer and a J-beta primer mix. TCRdb independently ran MiXCR on the 5' RACE reads; one entry per CDR3 protein. The sample carries over a million distinct CDR3 sequences, roughly 45% recorded once. The specimen was blood. The receptors were gathered from a woman aged 60-75 years in good health.

This clonotype showed up just once. The chain joins TRBV5-1 to TRBJ2-4, with 7 bases identical to TRBD1. The J call is doubtful: the DNA matches TRBJ2-7 better. This CDR3 is built from 14 residues. Germline CDR1 reads SGHRS; CDR2 reads YFSETQ. The CDR3 nucleotides are TGCGCCAGCAACCGAGGGGACAGCGACTACGAGCAGTACTTC. This sequence encodes CASNRGDSDYEQYF.

J is TRBJ1-1 and V is TRBV20-1; no reliable D call. The V end was cut by 1 base, the J end by 5 bases, with 8 bases between. The CDR3 totals 12 residues. Germline CDR1 reads DFQATT; CDR2 reads SNEGSKA (reference sequence). The CDR3 reads CSARVGGTEAFF. The CDR3 coding sequence is TGCAGTGCTAGAGTGGGTGGGACTGAAGCTTTCTTT.

The chain has TRBV27 and TRBJ2-3; TRBD2 aligns across 8 bases. V lost 6 bases to trimming and J lost 3 bases; unmatched junction nucleotides: 5. There are 14 residues in the CDR3. Per the germline V gene, CDR1 is MNHEY and CDR2 is SMNVEV (reference sequence). CDR3 protein: CASREAGATDTQYF. Written as DNA, the CDR3 is TGTGCCAGCAGGGAAGCGGGAGCGACAGATACGCAGTATTTT.

The chain employs TRBV7-3 and TRBJ2-3, with D possibly matching TRBD2 (5 bases). Trimming removed 6 bases from V and 1 base from J, with 14 bases in between. Looked up from germline, CDR1 is SGHTA and CDR2 is FQGTGA. The CDR3 totals 15 residues. CDR3 nucleotides: TGTGCCAGCAGTCCCGACTGGCGGGGCACAGATACGCAGTATTTT. Translated: CASSPDWRGTDTQYF.

This clonotype was counted only a few times. The chain joins TRBV5-1 to TRBJ2-7; the D gene is possibly TRBD1 (6 bases). This CDR3 is 14 amino acids long. Germline CDR1 reads SGHRS; CDR2 reads YFSETQ. V dropped 2 bases and J dropped 7 bases, with 16 bases sitting between them. The CDR3 nucleotides read TGCGCCAGCAGCTTTAGGACAGACGTTGGTGAGCAGTACTTC. Its translation: CASSFRTDVGEQYF.